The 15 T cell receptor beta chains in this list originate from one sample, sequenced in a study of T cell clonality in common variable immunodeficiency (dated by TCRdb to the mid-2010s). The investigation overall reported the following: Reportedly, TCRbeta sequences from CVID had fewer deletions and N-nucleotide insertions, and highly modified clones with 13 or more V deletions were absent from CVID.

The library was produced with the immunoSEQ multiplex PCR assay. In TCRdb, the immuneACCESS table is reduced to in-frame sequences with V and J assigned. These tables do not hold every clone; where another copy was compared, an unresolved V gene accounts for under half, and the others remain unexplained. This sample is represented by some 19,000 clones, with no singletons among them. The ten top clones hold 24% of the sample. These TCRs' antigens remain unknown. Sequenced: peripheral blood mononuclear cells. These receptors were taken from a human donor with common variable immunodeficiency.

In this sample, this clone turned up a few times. The CDR3 sequence is CAAHKGANSPLHF. CDR3 bases read: TGTGCCGCACATAAGGGGGCCAATTCACCC. This chain joins TRBV7-9 and TRBJ1-6; 7 bases agree with TRBD1. The read ends 3 residues early relative to the CDR3; the germline J gene fills the gap. Germline V lookup: CDR1 SEHNR, CDR2 FQNEAQ (reference sequence). The CDR3 totals 13 residues. Trimming removed 11 bases from V and 7 bases from J; junction bases left unmatched: 8. Using reference TRBV7-9 and TRBJ1-6 for the parts outside the CDR3, the full variable domain is DTGVSQNPRHKITKRGQNVTFRCDPISEHNRLYWYRQTLGQGPEFLTYFQNEAQLEKSRLLSDRFSAERPKGSFSTLEIQRTEQGDSAMYLCAAHKGANSPLHFGNGTRLTVT.

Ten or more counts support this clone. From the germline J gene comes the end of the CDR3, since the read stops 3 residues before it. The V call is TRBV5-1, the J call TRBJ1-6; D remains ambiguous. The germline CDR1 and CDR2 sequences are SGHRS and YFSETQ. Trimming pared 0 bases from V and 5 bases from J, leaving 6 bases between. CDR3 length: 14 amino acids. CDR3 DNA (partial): TGCGCCAGCAGCTTGGAGGTAAATAATTCACCC. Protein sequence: CASSLEVNNSP. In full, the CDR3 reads CASSLEVNNSPLHF.

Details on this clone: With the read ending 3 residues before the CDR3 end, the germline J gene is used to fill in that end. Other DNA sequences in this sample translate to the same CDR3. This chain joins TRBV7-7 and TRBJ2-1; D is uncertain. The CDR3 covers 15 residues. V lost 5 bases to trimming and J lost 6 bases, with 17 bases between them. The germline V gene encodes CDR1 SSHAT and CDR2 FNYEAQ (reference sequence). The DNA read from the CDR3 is TGTGCCAGCAGCCTGAGCTCGAACGGTGGCAATGAG. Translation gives CASSLSSNGGNE. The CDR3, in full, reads CASSLSSNGGNEQFF.

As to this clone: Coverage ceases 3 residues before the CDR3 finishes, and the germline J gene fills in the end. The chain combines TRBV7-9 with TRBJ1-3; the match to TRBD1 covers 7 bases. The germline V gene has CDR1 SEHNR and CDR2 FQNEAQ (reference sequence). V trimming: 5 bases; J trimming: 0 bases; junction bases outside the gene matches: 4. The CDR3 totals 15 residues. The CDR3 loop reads CASSPRQGSGNTIYF. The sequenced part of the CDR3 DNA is TGTGCCAGCAGCCCCCGACAGGGCTCTGGAAACACC.

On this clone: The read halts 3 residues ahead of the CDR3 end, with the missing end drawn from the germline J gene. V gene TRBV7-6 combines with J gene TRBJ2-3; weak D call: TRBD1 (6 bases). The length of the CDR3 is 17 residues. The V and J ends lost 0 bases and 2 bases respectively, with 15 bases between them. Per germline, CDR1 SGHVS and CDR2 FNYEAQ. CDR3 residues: CASSLARSGHYTDTQYF. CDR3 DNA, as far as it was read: TGTGCCAGCAGCTTAGCGAGGTCGGGACACTACACAGATACG. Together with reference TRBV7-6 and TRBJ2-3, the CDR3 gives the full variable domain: GAGVSQSPRYKVTKRGQDVALRCDPISGHVSLYWYRQALGQGPEFLTYFNYEAQQDKSGLPNDRFSAERPEGSISTLTIQRTEQRDSAMYRCASSLARSGHYTDTQYFGPGTRLTVL.

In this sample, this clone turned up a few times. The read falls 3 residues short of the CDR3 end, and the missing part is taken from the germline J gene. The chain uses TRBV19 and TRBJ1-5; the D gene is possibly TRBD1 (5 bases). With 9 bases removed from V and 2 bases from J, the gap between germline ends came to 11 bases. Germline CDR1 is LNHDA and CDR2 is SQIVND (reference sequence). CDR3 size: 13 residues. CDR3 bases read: TGTGCCAGCACCCCGACAGGCAATCAGCCC. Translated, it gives CASTPTGNQP. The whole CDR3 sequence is CASTPTGNQPQHF.

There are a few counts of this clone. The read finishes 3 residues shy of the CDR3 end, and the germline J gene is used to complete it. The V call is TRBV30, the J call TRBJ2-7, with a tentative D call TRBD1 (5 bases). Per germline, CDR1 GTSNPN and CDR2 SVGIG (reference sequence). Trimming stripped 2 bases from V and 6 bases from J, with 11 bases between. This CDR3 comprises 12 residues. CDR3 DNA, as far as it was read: TGTGCCTGGAGTTTACAGGCCGGCGAG. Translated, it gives CAWSLQAGE. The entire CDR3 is CAWSLQAGEQYF.

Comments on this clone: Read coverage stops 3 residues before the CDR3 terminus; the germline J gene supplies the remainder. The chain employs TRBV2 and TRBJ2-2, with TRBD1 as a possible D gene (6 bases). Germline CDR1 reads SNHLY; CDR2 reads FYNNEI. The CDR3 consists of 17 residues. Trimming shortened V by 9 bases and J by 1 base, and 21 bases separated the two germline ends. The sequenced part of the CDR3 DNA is TGTGCCAGTAGAGCTAGTACCGGGACAAGGAACACCGGGGAG. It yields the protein CASRASTGTRNTGE. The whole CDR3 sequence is CASRASTGTRNTGELFF.

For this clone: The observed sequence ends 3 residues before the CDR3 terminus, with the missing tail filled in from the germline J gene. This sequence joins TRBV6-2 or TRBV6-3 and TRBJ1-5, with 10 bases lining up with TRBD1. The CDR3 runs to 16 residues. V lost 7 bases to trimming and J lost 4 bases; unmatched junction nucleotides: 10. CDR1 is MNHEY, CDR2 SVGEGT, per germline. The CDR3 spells CASKQDRGTLNQPQHF. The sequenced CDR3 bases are TGTGCCAGCAAACAGGACAGGGGGACCCTTAATCAGCCC.

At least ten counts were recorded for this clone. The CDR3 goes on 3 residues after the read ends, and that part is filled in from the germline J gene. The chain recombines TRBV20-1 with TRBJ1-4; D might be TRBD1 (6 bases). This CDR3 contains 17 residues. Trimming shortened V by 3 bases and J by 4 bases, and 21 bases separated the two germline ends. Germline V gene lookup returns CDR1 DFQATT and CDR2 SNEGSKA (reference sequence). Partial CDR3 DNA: TGCAGTGCTAGTCAACTATCGATTGGACAGCTTAATGAAAAA. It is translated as CSASQLSIGQLNEK. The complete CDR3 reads CSASQLSIGQLNEKLFF.

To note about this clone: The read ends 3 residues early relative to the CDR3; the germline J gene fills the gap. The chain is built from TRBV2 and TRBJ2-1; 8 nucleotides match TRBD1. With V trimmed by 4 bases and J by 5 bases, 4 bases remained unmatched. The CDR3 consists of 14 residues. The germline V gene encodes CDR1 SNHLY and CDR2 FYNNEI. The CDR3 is CASSGQGINNEQFF. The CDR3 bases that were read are TGTGCCAGCAGTGGACAGGGGATTAACAATGAG. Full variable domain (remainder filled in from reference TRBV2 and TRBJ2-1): EPEVTQTPSHQVTQMGQEVILRCVPISNHLYFYWYRQILGQKVEFLVSFYNNEISEKSEIFDDQFSVERPDGSNFTLKIRSTKLEDSAMYFCASSGQGINNEQFFGPGTRLTVL.

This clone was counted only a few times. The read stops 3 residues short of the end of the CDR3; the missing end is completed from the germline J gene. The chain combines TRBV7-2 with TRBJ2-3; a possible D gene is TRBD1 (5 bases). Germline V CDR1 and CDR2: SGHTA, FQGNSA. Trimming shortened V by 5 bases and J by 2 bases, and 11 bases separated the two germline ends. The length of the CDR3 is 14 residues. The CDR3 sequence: CASSAQTVTDTQYF. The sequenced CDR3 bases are TGTGCCAGCAGCGCCCAGACAGTCACAGATACG.

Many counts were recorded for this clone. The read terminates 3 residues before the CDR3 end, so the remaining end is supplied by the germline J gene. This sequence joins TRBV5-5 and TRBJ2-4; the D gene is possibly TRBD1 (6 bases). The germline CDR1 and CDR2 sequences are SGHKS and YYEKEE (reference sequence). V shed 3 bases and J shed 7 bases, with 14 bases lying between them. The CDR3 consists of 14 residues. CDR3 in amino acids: CASSSQGSVNIQYF. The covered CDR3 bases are TGTGCCAGCAGCTCACAGGGAAGTGTGAACATT.

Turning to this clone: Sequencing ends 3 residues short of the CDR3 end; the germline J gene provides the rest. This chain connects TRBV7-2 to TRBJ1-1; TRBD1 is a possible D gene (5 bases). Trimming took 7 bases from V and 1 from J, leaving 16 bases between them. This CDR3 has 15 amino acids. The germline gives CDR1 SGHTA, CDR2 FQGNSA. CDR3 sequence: CASTLAGLRNTEAFF. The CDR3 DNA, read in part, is TGTGCCAGCACCCTCGCGGGACTTCGGAACACTGAA. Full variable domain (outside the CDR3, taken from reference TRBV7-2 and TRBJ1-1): GAGVSQSPSNKVTEKGKDVELRCDPISGHTALYWYRQSLGQGLEFLIYFQGNSAPDKSGLPSDRFSAERTGGSVSTLTIQRTQQEDSAVYLCASTLAGLRNTEAFFGQGTRLTVV.

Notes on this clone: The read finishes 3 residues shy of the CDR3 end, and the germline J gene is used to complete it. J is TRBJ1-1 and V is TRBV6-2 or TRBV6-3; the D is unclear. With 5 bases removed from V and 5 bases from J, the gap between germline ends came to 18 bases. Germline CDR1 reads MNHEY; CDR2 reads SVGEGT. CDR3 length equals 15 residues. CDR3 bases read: TGTGCCAGCAGTCCCGGTCTTATGTGGTTTACTGAA. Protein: CASSPGLMWFTE. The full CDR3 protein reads CASSPGLMWFTEAFF.